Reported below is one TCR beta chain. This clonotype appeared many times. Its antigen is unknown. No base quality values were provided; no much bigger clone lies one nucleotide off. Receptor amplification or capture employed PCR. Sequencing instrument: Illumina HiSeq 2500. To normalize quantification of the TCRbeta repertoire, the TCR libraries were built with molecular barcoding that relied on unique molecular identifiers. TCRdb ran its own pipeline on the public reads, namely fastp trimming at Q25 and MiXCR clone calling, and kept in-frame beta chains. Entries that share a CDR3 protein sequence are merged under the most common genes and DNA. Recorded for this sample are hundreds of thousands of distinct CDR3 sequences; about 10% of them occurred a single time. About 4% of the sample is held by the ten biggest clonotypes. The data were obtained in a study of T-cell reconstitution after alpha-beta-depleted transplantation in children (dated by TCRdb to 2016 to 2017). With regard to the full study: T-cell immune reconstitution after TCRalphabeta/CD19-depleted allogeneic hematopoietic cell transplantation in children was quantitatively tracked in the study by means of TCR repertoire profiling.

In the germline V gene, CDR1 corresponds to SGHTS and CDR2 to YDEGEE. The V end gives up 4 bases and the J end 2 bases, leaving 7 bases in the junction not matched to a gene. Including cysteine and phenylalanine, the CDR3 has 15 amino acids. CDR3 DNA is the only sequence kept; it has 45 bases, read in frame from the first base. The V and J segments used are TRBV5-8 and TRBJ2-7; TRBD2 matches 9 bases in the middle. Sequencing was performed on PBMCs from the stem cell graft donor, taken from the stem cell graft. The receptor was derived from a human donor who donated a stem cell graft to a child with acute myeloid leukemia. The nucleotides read TGTGCCAGCAGCAGACCTAGCGGGACCACCTACGAGCAGTACTTC. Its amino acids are CASSRPSGTTYEQYF.